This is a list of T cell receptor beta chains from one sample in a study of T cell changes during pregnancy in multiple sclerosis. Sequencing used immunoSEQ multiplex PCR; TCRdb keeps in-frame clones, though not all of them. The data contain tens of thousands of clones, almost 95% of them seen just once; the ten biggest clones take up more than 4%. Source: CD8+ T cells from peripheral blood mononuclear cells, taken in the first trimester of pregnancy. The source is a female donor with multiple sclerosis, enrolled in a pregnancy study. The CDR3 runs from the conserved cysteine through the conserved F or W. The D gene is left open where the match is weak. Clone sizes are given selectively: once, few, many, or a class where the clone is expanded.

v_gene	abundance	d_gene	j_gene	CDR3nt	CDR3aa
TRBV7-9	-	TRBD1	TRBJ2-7	TGTGCCAGCACGGACAGGGTGGACGAGCAGTACTTC	CASTDRVDEQYF
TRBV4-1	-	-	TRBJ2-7	TGCGCCAGCAGCCCCGTTGCGGGACAGAGGTCCTACGAGCAGTACTTC	CASSPVAGQRSYEQYF
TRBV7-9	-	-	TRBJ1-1	TGTGCCAGCAGCTTATCCCCAGCGTCCCTCGAAGCTTTCTTT	CASSLSPASLEAFF
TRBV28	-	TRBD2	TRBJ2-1	TGTGCCAGCAGGCCCGGCGGGAGCTACTATAATGAGCAGTTCTTC	CASRPGGSYYNEQFF
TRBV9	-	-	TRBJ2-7	TGTGCCAGCAGTAGCTCCTACGAGCAGTACTTC	CASSSSYEQYF
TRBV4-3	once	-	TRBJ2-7	TGCGCCAGCAGCCGGGCCTCAACCGGGACGGGGGCCTACGAGCAGTACTTC	CASSRASTGTGAYEQYF
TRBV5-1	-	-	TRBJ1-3	TGCGCCAGCAGCTTGTTAAGCGAGAGCTCTGGAAACACCATATATTTT	CASSLLSESSGNTIYF
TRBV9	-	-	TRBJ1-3	TGTGCCAGCAGCGTGGAGGGGATTGGGGACACCATATATTTT	CASSVEGIGDTIYF
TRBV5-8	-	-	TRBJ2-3	TGTGCCAGCAGCTTGGAGAAACTAGTCACAGATACGCAGTATTTT	CASSLEKLVTDTQYF
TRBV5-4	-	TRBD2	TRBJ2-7	TGTGCCAGCAGCCACCGAGCGGGACTCCTAGTCTACGAGCAGTACTTC	CASSHRAGLLVYEQYF
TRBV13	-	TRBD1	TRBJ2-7	TGTGCCAGCAGTCCGGGACAGGGGGCAACCGAGCAGTACTTC	CASSPGQGATEQYF
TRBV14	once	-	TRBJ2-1	TGTGCCAGCAGCCTTAGTAACTATGAGCAGTTCTTC	CASSLSNYEQFF
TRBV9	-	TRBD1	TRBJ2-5	TGTGCCAGCAGCGTAGGGGACAGCTCGGAGACCCAGTACTTC	CASSVGDSSETQYF
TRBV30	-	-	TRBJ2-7	TGTGCCTGGAGGAACAAGTTCACCTCAAGCTCCTACGAGCAGTACTTC	CAWRNKFTSSSYEQYF
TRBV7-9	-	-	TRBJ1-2	TGTGCCAGCAGCTTAGTGGGGGGACGCGGGCACTATGGCTACACCTTC	CASSLVGGRGHYGYTF
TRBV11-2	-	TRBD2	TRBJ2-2	TGTGCCAGCAGCTTAGCAGGAGGACTAGGGGTTCCCGGGGAGCTGTTTTTT	CASSLAGGLGVPGELFF
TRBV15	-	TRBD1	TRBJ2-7	TGTGCCACCAGCCTAGGACAGGGGGCAGGGTACGAGCAGTACTTC	CATSLGQGAGYEQYF
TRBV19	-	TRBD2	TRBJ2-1	TGTGCCAGTAGTATTGAACTAGCGGGGGCAAATGAGCAGTTCTTC	CASSIELAGANEQFF
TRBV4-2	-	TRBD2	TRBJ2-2	TGTGCCAGCAGCCTCACGGGGGGGGCCTACACCGGGGAGCTGTTTTTT	CASSLTGGAYTGELFF
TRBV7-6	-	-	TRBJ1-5	TGTGCCAGCAGCTTAGAAGAAGGGGGGGCCAGTGGCAATCAGCCCCAGCATTTT	CASSLEEGGASGNQPQHF
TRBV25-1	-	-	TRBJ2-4	TGTGCCAGCAGTGTAGGGGCGGGGTCCAAAAACATTCAGTACTTC	CASSVGAGSKNIQYF
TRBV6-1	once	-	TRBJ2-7	TGTGCCAGCAGCGCTACCACAGGGGGGGCCTACGAGCAGTACTTC	CASSATTGGAYEQYF
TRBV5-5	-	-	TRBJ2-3	TGTGCCAGCAGCTTACAGGTGCCTCACACAGATACGCAGTATTTT	CASSLQVPHTDTQYF
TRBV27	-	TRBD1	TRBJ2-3	TGTGCCAGCAGTTCCCGGGACAGGCCCACAGATACGCAGTATTTT	CASSSRDRPTDTQYF
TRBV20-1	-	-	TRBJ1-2	TGCAGTGCGCCCGACTTCGATGGCTACACCTTC	CSAPDFDGYTF
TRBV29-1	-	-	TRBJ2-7	TGCAGCGTTGAAGGGGACTTCTACGAGCAGTACTTC	CSVEGDFYEQYF
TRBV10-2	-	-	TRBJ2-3	TGCGCCAGCAGTGAGTTCGGGGGATACACAGATACGCAGTATTTT	CASSEFGGYTDTQYF
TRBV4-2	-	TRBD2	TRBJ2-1	TGTGCCAGCAGCCAAGTGGATGGGCTAGCGGATGAGCAGTTCTTC	CASSQVDGLADEQFF
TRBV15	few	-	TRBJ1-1	TGTGCCACCAGCAGACCTCATAGTCTCACTGAAGCTTTCTTT	CATSRPHSLTEAFF
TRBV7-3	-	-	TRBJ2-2	TGTGCCAGCAGCTTATCTCCCTGGAGGGCTGACACCGGGGAGCTGTTTTTT	CASSLSPWRADTGELFF
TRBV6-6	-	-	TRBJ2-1	TGTGCCAGCAGTCTCGGCAGGGTAGATGAGCAGTTCTTC	CASSLGRVDEQFF
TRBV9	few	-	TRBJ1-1	TGTGCCAGCAGCCCCTCGGGAGGGGAGAACACTGAAGCTTTCTTT	CASSPSGGENTEAFF
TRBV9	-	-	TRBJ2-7	TGTGCCAGCAGCGCTGGGGCTAGTCCCTACGAGCAGTACTTC	CASSAGASPYEQYF
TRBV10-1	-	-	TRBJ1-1	TGCGCCAGCCAACTCGGGACTAACACTGAAGCTTTCTTT	CASQLGTNTEAFF
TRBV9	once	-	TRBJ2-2	TGTGCCAGCAGCGCCCTTAACACCGGGGAGCTGTTTTTT	CASSALNTGELFF